This TCR beta chain was documented in a study of blood T cell repertoires in COVID-19. Study summary: T cells, B-cell-depleted T cells, or PBMCs provided the cDNA or gDNA that served as material.

The method was immunoSEQ multiplex PCR; TCRdb's version includes in-frame clones alone and lacks a portion of them. Among 200,000 to 250,000 clones listed, 90% were seen once. Trimming removed 5 bases at V and 0 bases at J, with 11 bases between. The CDR3 extends over 14 amino acids. Germline CDR1 reads SGHRS; CDR2 reads YFSETQ. Before they entered the study, exposed participants had met a COVID-19 case within 2 weeks. This clone was detected only once. The chain is built from TRBV5-1 and TRBJ1-1; D might be TRBD1 (6 bases). The TCR sequence derives from a man younger than 45 who had been exposed to COVID-19. The material sequenced was PBMCs or T cells enriched from blood (not recorded which). CDR3 amino acids: CASSQGSMNTEAFF. The CDR3 coding sequence is TGCGCCAGCAGTCAGGGGTCTATGAACACTGAAGCTTTCTTT.